The present T cell receptor (beta chain) was sequenced within a study of T-cell reconstitution after alpha-beta-depleted transplantation in children. This clonotype has ten or more counts. No antigen is known for it. Study results and caveats: For some patients, TCRbeta diversity was high at day 60 because of recipient T cells and thymic progenitors that survived. Two months or so post-transplant, alpha-beta T cells reportedly derived from several hundred expanded graft clones. A year post-transplant, T-cell counts and diversity derived mostly from newly produced T cells.

Trimming pared 5 bases from V and 5 bases from J, leaving 13 bases between. The CDR3 covers 13 residues. CDR1 and CDR2 (germline): SGHRS, YFSETQ. Unique molecular identifiers featured in how the TCRbeta library was prepared. In TCRdb, the PCR reads were re-called with MiXCR into one record per CDR3 protein. The sample lists roughly 160,000 distinct CDR3 sequences, over 8.5% occurring once. The specimen comprised PBMCs, sampled before TCRalphabeta/CD19-depleted stem cell transplant. The chain carries TRBV5-1 and TRBJ2-5; a possible D gene is TRBD2 (5 bases). The clonotype originates from a boy younger than 10 with acute myeloid leukemia, due to receive a stem cell transplant. The CDR3 here is CASRRSVGETQYF. The DNA of the CDR3 is TGCGCCAGCAGACGTAGCGTAGGCGAGACCCAGTACTTC.